This TCR beta chain was found in a study of T cell clonality in common variable immunodeficiency. The germline V gene has CDR1 DFQATT and CDR2 SNEGSKA (reference sequence). After removal of 3 bases from V and 7 bases from J, the junction contained 5 bases not matched to a gene. This CDR3 has 14 residues. This clone was seen ten or more times. The read terminates 3 residues before the CDR3 end, so the remaining end is supplied by the germline J gene. Assay: immunoSEQ multiplex PCR; the TCRdb copy retains only in-frame clones and omits some. The sample was found to contain tens of thousands of clones, and every one recurs.

The chain joins TRBV20-1 to TRBJ2-1; TRBD2 matches 11 bases. The sequencing input was peripheral blood mononuclear cells. The sequence derives from a person aged 18 to 69 in good health. CDR3 loop: CSASSGRARNEQFF. The covered CDR3 bases are TGCAGTGCTAGTAGCGGGAGGGCCAGAAATGAG.